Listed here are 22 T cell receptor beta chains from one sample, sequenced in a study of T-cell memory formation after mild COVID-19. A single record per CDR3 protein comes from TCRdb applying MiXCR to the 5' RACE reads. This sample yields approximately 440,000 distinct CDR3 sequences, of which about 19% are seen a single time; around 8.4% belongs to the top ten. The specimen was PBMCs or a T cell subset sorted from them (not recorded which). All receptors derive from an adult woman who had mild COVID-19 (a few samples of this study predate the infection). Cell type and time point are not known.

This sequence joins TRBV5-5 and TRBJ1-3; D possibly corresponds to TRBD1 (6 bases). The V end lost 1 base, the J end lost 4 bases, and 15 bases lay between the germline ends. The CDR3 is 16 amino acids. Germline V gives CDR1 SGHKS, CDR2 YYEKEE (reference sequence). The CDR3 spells CASSLNQGLSGNTIYF. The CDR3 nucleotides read TGTGCCAGCAGCTTGAATCAGGGGTTATCCGGAAACACCATATATTTT.

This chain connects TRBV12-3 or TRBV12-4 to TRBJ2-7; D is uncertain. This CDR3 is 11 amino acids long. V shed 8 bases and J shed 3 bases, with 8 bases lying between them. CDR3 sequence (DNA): TGTGCCAGCGGTCCACTCTACGAGCAGTACTTC. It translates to CASGPLYEQYF.

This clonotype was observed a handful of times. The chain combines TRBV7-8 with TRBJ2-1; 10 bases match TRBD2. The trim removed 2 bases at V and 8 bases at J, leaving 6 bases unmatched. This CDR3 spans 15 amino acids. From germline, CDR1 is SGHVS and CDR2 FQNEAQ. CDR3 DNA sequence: TGTGCCAGCAGCTTAATCGCTAGCGGGAGAGATGAGCAGTTCTTC. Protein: CASSLIASGRDEQFF.

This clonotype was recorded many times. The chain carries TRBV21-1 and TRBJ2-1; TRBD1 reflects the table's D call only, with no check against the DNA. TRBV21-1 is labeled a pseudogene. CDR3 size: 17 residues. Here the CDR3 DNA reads TGTGCCAGCAGCATACGGACAGACGCAAGCTCCTACAATGAGCAGTTCTTC. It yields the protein CASSIRTDASSYNEQFF.

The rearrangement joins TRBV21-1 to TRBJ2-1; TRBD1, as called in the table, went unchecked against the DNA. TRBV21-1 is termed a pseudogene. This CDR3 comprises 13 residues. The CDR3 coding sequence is TGTGCCAGCAACCCAACAGGGGGGGGTGAGCAGTTCTTC. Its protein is CASNPTGGGEQFF.

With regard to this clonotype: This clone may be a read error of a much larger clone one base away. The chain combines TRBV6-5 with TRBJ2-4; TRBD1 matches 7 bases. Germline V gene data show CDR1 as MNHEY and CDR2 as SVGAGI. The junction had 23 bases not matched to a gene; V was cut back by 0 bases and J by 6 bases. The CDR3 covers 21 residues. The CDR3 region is CASSYSTPLPETGSGRNIQYF. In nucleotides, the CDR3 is TGTGCCAGCAGTTACTCGACCCCTCTCCCCGAGACAGGGTCTGGTAGAAACATTCAGTACTTC.

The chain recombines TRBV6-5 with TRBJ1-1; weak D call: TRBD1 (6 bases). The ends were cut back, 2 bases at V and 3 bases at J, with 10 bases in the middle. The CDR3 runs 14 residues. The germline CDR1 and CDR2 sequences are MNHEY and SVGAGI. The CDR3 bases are TGTGCCAGCAGTTACACGAGGACAGACACTGAAGCTTTCTTT. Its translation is CASSYTRTDTEAFF.

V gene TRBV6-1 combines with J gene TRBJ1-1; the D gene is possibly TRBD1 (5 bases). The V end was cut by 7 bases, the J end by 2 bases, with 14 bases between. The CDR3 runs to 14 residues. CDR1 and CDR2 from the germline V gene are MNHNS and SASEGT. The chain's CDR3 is CASIFGTLNTEAFF. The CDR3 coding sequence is TGTGCCAGCATCTTCGGGACCTTAAACACTGAAGCTTTCTTT.

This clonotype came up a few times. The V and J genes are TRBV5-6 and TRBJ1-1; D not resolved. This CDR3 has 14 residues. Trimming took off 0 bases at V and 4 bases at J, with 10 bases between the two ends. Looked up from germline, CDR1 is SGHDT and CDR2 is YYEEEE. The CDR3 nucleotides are TGTGCCAGCAGCTTGGAGGTTTTTGGCACTGAAGCTTTCTTT. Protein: CASSLEVFGTEAFF.

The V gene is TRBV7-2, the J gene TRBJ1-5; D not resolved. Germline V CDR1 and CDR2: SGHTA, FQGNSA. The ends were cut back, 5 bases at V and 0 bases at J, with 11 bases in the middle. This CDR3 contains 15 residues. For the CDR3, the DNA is TGTGCCAGCAGCCCTTGGCAGGATAGCAATCAGCCCCAGCATTTT. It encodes CASSPWQDSNQPQHF.

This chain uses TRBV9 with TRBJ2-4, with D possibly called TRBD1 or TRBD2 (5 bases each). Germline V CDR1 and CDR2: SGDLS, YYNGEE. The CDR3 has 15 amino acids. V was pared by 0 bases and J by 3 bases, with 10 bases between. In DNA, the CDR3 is TGTGCCAGCAGCGTAGCCGGGACGGACAAAAACATTCAGTACTTC. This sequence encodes CASSVAGTDKNIQYF. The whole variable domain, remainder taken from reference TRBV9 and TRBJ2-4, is DSGVTQTPKHLITATGQRVTLRCSPRSGDLSVYWYQQSLDQGLQFLIQYYNGEERAKGNILERFSAQQFPDLHSELNLSSLELGDSALYFCASSVAGTDKNIQYFGAGTRLSVL.

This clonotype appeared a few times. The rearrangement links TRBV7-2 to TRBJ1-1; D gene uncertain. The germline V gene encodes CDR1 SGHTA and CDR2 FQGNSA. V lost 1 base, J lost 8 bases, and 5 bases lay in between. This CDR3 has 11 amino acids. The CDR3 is CASSLGWEAFF. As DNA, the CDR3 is TGTGCCAGCAGCTTAGGATGGGAAGCTTTCTTT.

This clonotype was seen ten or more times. In DNA, the CDR3 is TGTGCCAGCAGCTTAATCGGCAGTTCCTACGAGCAGTACTTC. Its protein product is CASSLIGSSYEQYF. This sequence joins TRBV7-8 and TRBJ2-7; no definite D call. V gave up 2 bases and J gave up 1 base, with 9 bases separating them. The CDR3 runs to 14 residues. Germline CDR1 SGHVS, CDR2 FQNEAQ. Looking up the rest from reference TRBV7-8 and TRBJ2-7 gives the full variable domain: GAGVSQSPRYKVAKRGQDVALRCDPISGHVSLFWYQQALGQGPEFLTYFQNEAQLDKSGLPSDRFFAERPEGSVSTLKIQRTQQEDSAVYLCASSLIGSSYEQYFGPGTRLTVT.

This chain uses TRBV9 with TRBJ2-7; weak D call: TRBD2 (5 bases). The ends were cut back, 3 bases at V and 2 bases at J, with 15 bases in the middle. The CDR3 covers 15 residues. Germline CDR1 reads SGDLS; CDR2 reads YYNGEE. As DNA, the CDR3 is TGTGCCAGCAGCGCACATCCGGACTCTACCTACGAGCAGTACTTC. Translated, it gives CASSAHPDSTYEQYF. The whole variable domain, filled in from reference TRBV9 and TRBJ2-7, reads DSGVTQTPKHLITATGQRVTLRCSPRSGDLSVYWYQQSLDQGLQFLIQYYNGEERAKGNILERFSAQQFPDLHSELNLSSLELGDSALYFCASSAHPDSTYEQYFGPGTRLTVT.

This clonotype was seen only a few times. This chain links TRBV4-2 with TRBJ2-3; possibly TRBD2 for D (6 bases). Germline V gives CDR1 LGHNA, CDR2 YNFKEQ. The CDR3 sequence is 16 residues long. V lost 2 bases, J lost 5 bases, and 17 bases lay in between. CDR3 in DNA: TGTGCCAGCAGCCAACTGGAGGCTAGCGTGGGAGATACGCAGTATTTT. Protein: CASSQLEASVGDTQYF.

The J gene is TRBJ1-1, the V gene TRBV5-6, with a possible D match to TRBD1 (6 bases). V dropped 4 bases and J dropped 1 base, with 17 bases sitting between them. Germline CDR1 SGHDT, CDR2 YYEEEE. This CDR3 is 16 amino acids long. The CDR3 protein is CASSTRRGHRNTEAFF. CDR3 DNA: TGTGCCAGCAGCACAAGGCGGGGACACAGGAACACTGAAGCTTTCTTT. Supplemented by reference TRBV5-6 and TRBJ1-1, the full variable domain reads DAGVTQSPTHLIKTRGQQVTLRCSPKSGHDTVSWYQQALGQGPQFIFQYYEEEERQRGNFPDRFSGHQFPNYSSELNVNALLLGDSALYLCASSTRRGHRNTEAFFGQGTRLTVV.

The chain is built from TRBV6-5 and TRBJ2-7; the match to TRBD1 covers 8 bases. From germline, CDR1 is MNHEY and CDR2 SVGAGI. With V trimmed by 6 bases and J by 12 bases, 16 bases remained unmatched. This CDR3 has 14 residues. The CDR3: CASSSTGTGLRRYF. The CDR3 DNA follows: TGTGCCAGCAGCTCCACCGGGACAGGCCTCCGGCGGTACTTC.

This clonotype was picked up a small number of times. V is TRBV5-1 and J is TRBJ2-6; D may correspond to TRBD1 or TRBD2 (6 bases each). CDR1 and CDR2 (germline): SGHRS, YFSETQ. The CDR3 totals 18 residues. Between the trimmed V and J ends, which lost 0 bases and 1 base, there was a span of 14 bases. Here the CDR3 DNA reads TGCGCCAGCAGCTTGGTTATAGGGGGGACTTCTGGGGCCAACGTCCTGACTTTC. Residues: CASSLVIGGTSGANVLTF.

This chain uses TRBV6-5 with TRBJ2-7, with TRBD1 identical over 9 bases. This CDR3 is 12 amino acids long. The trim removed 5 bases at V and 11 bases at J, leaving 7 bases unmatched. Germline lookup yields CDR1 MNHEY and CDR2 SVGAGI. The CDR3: CASSNNRGHEYF. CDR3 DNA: TGTGCCAGCAGTAACAACAGGGGGCATGAGTACTTC.

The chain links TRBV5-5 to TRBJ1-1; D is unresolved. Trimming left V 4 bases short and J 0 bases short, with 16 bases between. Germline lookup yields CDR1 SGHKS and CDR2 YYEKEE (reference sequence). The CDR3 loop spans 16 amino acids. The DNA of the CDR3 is TGTGCCAGCAGCCCAACTAACCCGGGAGTGAACACTGAAGCTTTCTTT. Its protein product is CASSPTNPGVNTEAFF.

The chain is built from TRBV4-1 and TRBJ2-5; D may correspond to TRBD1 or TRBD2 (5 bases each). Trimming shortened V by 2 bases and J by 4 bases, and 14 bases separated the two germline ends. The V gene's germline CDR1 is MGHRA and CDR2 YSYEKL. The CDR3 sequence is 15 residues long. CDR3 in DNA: TGCGCCAGCAGCCAACAGGACTGGGGGTTAGAGACCCAGTACTTC. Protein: CASSQQDWGLETQYF.

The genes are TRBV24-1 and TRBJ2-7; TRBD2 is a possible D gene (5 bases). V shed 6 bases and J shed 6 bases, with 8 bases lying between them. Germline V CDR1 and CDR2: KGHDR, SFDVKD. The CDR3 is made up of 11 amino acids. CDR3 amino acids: CATSYRGEQYF. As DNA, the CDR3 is TGTGCCACCAGTTACCGGGGCGAGCAGTACTTC.